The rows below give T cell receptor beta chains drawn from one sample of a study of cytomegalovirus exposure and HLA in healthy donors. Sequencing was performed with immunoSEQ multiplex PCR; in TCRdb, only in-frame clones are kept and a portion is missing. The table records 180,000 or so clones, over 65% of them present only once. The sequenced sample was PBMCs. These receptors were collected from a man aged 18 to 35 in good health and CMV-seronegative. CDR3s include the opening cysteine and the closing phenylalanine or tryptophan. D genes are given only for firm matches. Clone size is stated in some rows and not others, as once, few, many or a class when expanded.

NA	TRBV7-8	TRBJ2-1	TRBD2	TGTGCCAGCCACTACATAGCGGGAGTGGGAAATGAGCAGTTCTTC	CASHYIAGVGNEQFF
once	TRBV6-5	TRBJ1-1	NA	TGTGCCAGCAGAACGGACACCTCTGAAGCTTTCTTT	CASRTDTSEAFF
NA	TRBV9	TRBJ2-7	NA	TGTGCCAGCAGCGTTCGCCGGGACTCCACCCAGTACTTC	CASSVRRDSTQYF
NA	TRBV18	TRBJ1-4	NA	TGTGCCAGCTCACCACAATCTTCTAATGAAAAACTGTTTTTT	CASSPQSSNEKLFF
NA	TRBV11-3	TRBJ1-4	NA	TGTGCCAGCAGCTTATCCCCGGGGGAAAAACTGTTTTTT	CASSLSPGEKLFF
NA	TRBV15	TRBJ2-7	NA	TGTGCCACCAGCAGAGATCCCAGTTACGAGCAGTACTTC	CATSRDPSYEQYF
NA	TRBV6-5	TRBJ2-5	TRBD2	TGTGCCAGCAGACTAGCGGGAGTAGCAGAGACCCAGTACTTC	CASRLAGVAETQYF
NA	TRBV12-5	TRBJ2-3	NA	TGTGCTAGTGGTTTGGACTCGCGGACACGACGCTACCCAGATACGCAGTATTTT	CASGLDSRTRRYPDTQYF
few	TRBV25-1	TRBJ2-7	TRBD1	TGTGCCAGCAGTATTGGACAGGGCTACGAGCAGTACTTC	CASSIGQGYEQYF
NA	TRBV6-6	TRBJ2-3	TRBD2	TGTGCCAGCAGCGGTGGGGGCGGGAGGGATACGCAGTATTTT	CASSGGGGRDTQYF
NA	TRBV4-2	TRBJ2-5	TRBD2	TGTGCCAGCAGCCAAGATATATGGGCTAGCGGGAAAGAGACCCAGTACTTC	CASSQDIWASGKETQYF
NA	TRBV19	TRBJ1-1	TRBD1	TGTGCCAGTACCCAATCTTACAGGGGGCGGACTGAAGCTTTCTTT	CASTQSYRGRTEAFF
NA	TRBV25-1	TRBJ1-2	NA	TGTGCCAGCAGTGAATCTCTTGCAGATGGCTACACCTTC	CASSESLADGYTF
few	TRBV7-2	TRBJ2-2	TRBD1	TGTGCCAGCAGCTTTTGGACAGGGTTTTTGAAAGGCGGGGAGCTGTTTTTT	CASSFWTGFLKGGELFF
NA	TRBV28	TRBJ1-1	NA	TGTGCCAGCAGTTCTCATCTCGGGGGGAGCACTGAAGCTTTCTTT	CASSSHLGGSTEAFF
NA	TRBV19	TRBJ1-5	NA	TGTGCCAGTAGTTCGGGTGGATATAGCAATCAGCCCCAGCATTTT	CASSSGGYSNQPQHF
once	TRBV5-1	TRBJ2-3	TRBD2	TGCGCCAGCAGCCCCCGGACTAGCGGGGGAATCACAGATACGCAGTATTTT	CASSPRTSGGITDTQYF
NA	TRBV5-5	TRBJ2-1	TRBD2	TGTGCCAGCAGCCTAAGCGGGATAGTGGACAATGAGCAGTTCTTC	CASSLSGIVDNEQFF
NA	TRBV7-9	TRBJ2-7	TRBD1	TGTGCCAGCAGCTCCCACCACGAACCGGGACAGGGGTACGAGCAGTACTTC	CASSSHHEPGQGYEQYF
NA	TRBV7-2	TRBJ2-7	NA	TGTGCCAGCAGCTTAGCGGCGGGTTTAGGGAACGAGCAGTACTTC	CASSLAAGLGNEQYF
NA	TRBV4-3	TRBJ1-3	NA	TGCGCCAGCGCCACAGCACTCGGAAACACCATATATTTT	CASATALGNTIYF
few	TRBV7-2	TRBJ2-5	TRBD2	TGTGCCAGCAGCCCCCACCTACTAGCGGGACGAAAAGAGACCCAGTACTTC	CASSPHLLAGRKETQYF
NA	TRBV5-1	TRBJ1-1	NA	TGCGCCAGCAGCCTCTCCGGGACAGAAGCTTTCTTT	CASSLSGTEAFF
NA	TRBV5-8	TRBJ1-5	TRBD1	TGTGCCAGCAGCCGCCGTGGGACAGGGGGTTATAGCAATCAGCCCCAGCATTTT	CASSRRGTGGYSNQPQHF
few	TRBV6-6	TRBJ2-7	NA	TGTGCCAGCAGTGAGGCAGGGGTAAACTCCTACGAGCAGTACTTC	CASSEAGVNSYEQYF
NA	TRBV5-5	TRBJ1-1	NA	TGTGCCAGCAGCTCGGGGGAGGGCACTGAAGCTTTCTTT	CASSSGEGTEAFF